The rows below give T cell receptor beta chains drawn from one sample of a study of cytomegalovirus exposure and HLA in healthy donors. Data came from immunoSEQ multiplex PCR; TCRdb stores just in-frame clones and leaves some out. The profile covers 90,000 to 120,000 clones, with approximately 80% appearing a single time and 4.2% taken by the ten largest. The sample was PBMCs. The receptors come from a male donor in good health and CMV-seronegative. The CDR3 runs from the conserved cysteine through the conserved F or W. D genes are given only for firm matches. Some rows have no size entry. The others give once, few or many, or a class for an expanded clone.

cdr3_aa: CASTRNRDSSYEQYF
cdr3_nt: TGTGCCAGCACAAGAAACCGGGACTCCTCCTACGAGCAGTACTTC
v_call: TRBV4-2
d_call: .
clone_size: .
j_call: TRBJ2-7

cdr3_aa: CASRLLGQGVGYTF
cdr3_nt: TGTGCAAGTCGCTTATTAGGACAGGGGGTCGGCTACACCTTC
v_call: TRBV12-2
d_call: .
clone_size: few
j_call: TRBJ1-2

cdr3_aa: CASSSPGYEQYF
cdr3_nt: TGTGCCAGCAGTTCCCCAGGGTACGAGCAGTACTTC
v_call: TRBV27
d_call: .
clone_size: .
j_call: TRBJ2-7

cdr3_aa: CASSLASGHTQYF
cdr3_nt: TGTGCCAGCAGTTTGGCTAGCGGACATACGCAGTATTTT
v_call: TRBV6-5
d_call: TRBD2
clone_size: .
j_call: TRBJ2-3

cdr3_aa: CASSSRDTSSYNEQFF
cdr3_nt: TGTGCCAGCAGTTCCAGAGACACCAGCTCCTACAATGAGCAGTTCTTC
v_call: TRBV27
d_call: .
clone_size: .
j_call: TRBJ2-1

cdr3_aa: CASSLAWSSGIGETQYF
cdr3_nt: TGTGCCAGCAGCTTAGCATGGTCGAGCGGGATAGGAGAGACCCAGTACTTC
v_call: TRBV7-2
d_call: TRBD2
clone_size: .
j_call: TRBJ2-5

cdr3_aa: CASRPGVTGELFF
cdr3_nt: TGTGCCAGCAGGCCAGGGGTCACCGGGGAGCTGTTTTTT
v_call: TRBV6-5
d_call: .
clone_size: once
j_call: TRBJ2-2

cdr3_aa: CASSEPNGNEELFF
cdr3_nt: TGTGCCAGCAGTGAACCAAACGGTAATGAAGAACTGTTTTTT
v_call: TRBV25-1
d_call: .
clone_size: .
j_call: TRBJ1-4

cdr3_aa: CASSPTAGVVYEQYF
cdr3_nt: TGTGCCAGCAGTCCGACAGCGGGAGTAGTGTACGAGCAGTACTTC
v_call: TRBV28
d_call: TRBD2
clone_size: .
j_call: TRBJ2-7

cdr3_aa: CARSLEGPRTSGSKVYEQYF
cdr3_nt: TGTGCCAGAAGCTTGGAAGGGCCGAGGACTAGCGGGAGTAAGGTGTACGAGCAGTACTTC
v_call: TRBV5-3
d_call: TRBD2
clone_size: .
j_call: TRBJ2-7

cdr3_aa: CASSDQYDKYLSQHF
cdr3_nt: TGTGCCAGCAGTGATCAATATGACAAGTATCTGTCCCAGCATTTT
v_call: TRBV6-1
d_call: .
clone_size: once
j_call: TRBJ1-5

cdr3_aa: CASSEMRNQPQHF
cdr3_nt: TGTGCCAGCAGTGAAATGAGAAATCAGCCCCAGCATTTT
v_call: TRBV6-1
d_call: .
clone_size: .
j_call: TRBJ1-5

cdr3_aa: CASSYPGLAGTGEQYF
cdr3_nt: TGTGCCAGCAGCTACCCGGGACTAGCGGGTACGGGCGAGCAGTACTTC
v_call: TRBV5-6
d_call: TRBD2
clone_size: few
j_call: TRBJ2-7

cdr3_aa: CASGGQRVEKLFF
cdr3_nt: TGTGCCTCTGGCGGCCAACGGGTTGAAAAACTGTTTTTT
v_call: TRBV30
d_call: .
clone_size: .
j_call: TRBJ1-4

cdr3_aa: CASSITGLDEQFF
cdr3_nt: TGTGCCAGTAGTATAACAGGGCTTGATGAGCAGTTCTTC
v_call: TRBV19
d_call: .
clone_size: few
j_call: TRBJ2-1

cdr3_aa: CASSDGGGSYEQYF
cdr3_nt: TGCGCCAGCAGTGATGGGGGAGGATCCTACGAGCAGTACTTC
v_call: TRBV10-2
d_call: .
clone_size: .
j_call: TRBJ2-7

cdr3_aa: CASSSSEMSTDTQYF
cdr3_nt: TGTGCCAGCAGTTCTAGCGAGATGAGCACAGATACGCAGTATTTT
v_call: TRBV28
d_call: .
clone_size: .
j_call: TRBJ2-3

cdr3_aa: CAISESGAGNQPQHF
cdr3_nt: TGTGCCATCAGTGAGTCGGGGGCTGGCAATCAGCCCCAGCATTTT
v_call: TRBV10-3
d_call: .
clone_size: .
j_call: TRBJ1-5

cdr3_aa: CASSQETSRAETQYF
cdr3_nt: TGTGCCAGCAGCCAAGAAACGAGCAGGGCAGAGACCCAGTACTTC
v_call: TRBV4-2
d_call: .
clone_size: .
j_call: TRBJ2-5

cdr3_aa: CASTWTSGSFAGELFF
cdr3_nt: TGTGCCAGCACCTGGACTAGCGGGAGTTTTGCCGGGGAGCTGTTTTTT
v_call: TRBV2
d_call: TRBD2
clone_size: .
j_call: TRBJ2-2

cdr3_aa: CASSESPMAGGETEAFF
cdr3_nt: TGCGCCAGCAGTGAGTCCCCTATGGCGGGGGGCGAGACTGAAGCTTTCTTT
v_call: TRBV10-1
d_call: .
clone_size: few
j_call: TRBJ1-1

cdr3_aa: CASRGAGGVTEAFF
cdr3_nt: TGCGCCAGCAGAGGGGCAGGGGGTGTCACTGAAGCTTTCTTT
v_call: TRBV5-1
d_call: TRBD1
clone_size: .
j_call: TRBJ1-1

cdr3_aa: CCSRAGTEAFF
cdr3_nt: TGCTGTTCCCGCGCGGGCACTGAAGCTTTCTTT
v_call: TRBV25-1
d_call: .
clone_size: .
j_call: TRBJ1-1

cdr3_aa: CASSPSYGYTF
cdr3_nt: TGTGCCAGCAGTCCGAGCTATGGCTACACCTTC
v_call: TRBV28
d_call: .
clone_size: .
j_call: TRBJ1-2

cdr3_aa: CASSFMGRETQYF
cdr3_nt: TGTGCCAGCAGTTTCATGGGCAGGGAGACCCAGTACTTC
v_call: TRBV28
d_call: .
clone_size: once
j_call: TRBJ2-5

cdr3_aa: CASSLEGQSSYEQYF
cdr3_nt: TGTGCCAGCAGCTTGGAGGGACAGAGCTCCTACGAGCAGTACTTC
v_call: TRBV5-5
d_call: TRBD1
clone_size: .
j_call: TRBJ2-7

cdr3_aa: CAWSGQGNQPQHF
cdr3_nt: TGTGCCTGGAGTGGACAGGGCAATCAGCCCCAGCATTTT
v_call: TRBV30
d_call: .
clone_size: .
j_call: TRBJ1-5

cdr3_aa: CAWSVSNSYEQYF
cdr3_nt: TGTGCCTGGAGTGTTAGCAATTCCTACGAGCAGTACTTC
v_call: TRBV30
d_call: .
clone_size: .
j_call: TRBJ2-7

cdr3_aa: CASSLEQGAMNTEAFF
cdr3_nt: TGCGCCAGCAGCTTGGAACAGGGGGCGATGAACACTGAAGCTTTCTTT
v_call: TRBV5-1
d_call: TRBD1
clone_size: .
j_call: TRBJ1-1

cdr3_aa: CASSHSRERGYTF
cdr3_nt: TGTGCCAGCAGCCATTCCAGGGAAAGAGGCTACACCTTC
v_call: TRBV14
d_call: .
clone_size: few
j_call: TRBJ1-2

cdr3_aa: CASSPGGLAGLYEQYF
cdr3_nt: TGTGCCAGCAGCCCAGGGGGGCTAGCGGGATTGTACGAGCAGTACTTC
v_call: TRBV11-2
d_call: TRBD2
clone_size: .
j_call: TRBJ2-7

cdr3_aa: CASTTNNEQFF
cdr3_nt: TGCGCCAGCACCACAAACAATGAGCAGTTCTTC
v_call: TRBV5-1
d_call: .
clone_size: .
j_call: TRBJ2-1

cdr3_aa: CASSPTQGTYDNQPQHF
cdr3_nt: TGTGCCAGTAGTCCAACGCAGGGGACGTATGACAATCAGCCCCAGCATTTT
v_call: TRBV19
d_call: .
clone_size: few
j_call: TRBJ1-5